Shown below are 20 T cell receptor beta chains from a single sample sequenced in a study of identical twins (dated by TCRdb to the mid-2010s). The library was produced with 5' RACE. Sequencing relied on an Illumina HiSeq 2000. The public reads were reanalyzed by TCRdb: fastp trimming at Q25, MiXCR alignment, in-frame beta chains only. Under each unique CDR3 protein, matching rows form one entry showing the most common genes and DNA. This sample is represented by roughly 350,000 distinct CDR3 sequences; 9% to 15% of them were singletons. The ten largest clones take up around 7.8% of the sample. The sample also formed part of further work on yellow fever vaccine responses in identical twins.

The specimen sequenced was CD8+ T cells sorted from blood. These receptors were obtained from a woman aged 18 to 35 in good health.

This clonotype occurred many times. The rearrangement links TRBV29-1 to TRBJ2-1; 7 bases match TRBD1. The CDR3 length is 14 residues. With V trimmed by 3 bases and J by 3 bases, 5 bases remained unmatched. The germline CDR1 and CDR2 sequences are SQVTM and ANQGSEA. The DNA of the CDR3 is TGCAGCGTTGAGAGAGGGGGCCTCTACAATGAGCAGTTCTTC. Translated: CSVERGGLYNEQFF.

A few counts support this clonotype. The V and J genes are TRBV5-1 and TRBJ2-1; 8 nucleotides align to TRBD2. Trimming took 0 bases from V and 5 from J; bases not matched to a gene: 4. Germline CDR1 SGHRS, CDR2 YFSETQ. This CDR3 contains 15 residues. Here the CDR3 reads CASSLGSGVDNEQFF. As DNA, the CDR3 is TGCGCCAGCAGCTTGGGTAGCGGGGTAGACAATGAGCAGTTCTTC.

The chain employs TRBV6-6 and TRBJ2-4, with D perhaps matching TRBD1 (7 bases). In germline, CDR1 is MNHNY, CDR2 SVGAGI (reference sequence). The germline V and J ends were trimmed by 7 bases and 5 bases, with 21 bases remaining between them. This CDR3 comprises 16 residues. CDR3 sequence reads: CASTQDRRDKENIQYF. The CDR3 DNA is TGTGCCAGCACACAGGACAGGAGGGACAAGGAAAACATTCAGTACTTC.

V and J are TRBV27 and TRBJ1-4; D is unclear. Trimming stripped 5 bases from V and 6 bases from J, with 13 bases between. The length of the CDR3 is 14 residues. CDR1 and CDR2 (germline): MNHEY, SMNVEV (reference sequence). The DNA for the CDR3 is TGTGCCAGCAGTCCAGGATGGTACGATGAAAAACTGTTTTTT. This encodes CASSPGWYDEKLFF.

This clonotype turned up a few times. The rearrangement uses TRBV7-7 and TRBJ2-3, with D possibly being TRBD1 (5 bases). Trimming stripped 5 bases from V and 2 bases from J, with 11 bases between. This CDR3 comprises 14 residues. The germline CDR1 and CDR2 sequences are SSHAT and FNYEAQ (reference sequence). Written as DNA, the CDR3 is TGTGCCAGCAGCCGTTTGGGGCCCACAGATACGCAGTATTTT. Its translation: CASSRLGPTDTQYF.

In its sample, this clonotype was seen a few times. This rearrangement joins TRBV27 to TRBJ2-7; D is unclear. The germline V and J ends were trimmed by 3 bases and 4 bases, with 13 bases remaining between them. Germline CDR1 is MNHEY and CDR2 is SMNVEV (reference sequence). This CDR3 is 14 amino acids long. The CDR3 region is CASSFGPVGYEQYF. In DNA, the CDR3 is TGTGCCAGCAGTTTCGGCCCGGTGGGGTACGAGCAGTACTTC.

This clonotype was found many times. The CDR3 DNA is TGCGCCAGCAGCCAAAACAAGGGACAGGGGTATTCCGGGGAGCTGTTTTTT. Residues: CASSQNKGQGYSGELFF. The chain recombines TRBV4-1 with TRBJ2-2; TRBD1 matches at 10 bases. Trimming at V came to 2 bases and at J to 6 bases, leaving 9 bases not matched to a gene. There are 17 residues in the CDR3. CDR1 is MGHRA and CDR2 is YSYEKL in the germline V gene.

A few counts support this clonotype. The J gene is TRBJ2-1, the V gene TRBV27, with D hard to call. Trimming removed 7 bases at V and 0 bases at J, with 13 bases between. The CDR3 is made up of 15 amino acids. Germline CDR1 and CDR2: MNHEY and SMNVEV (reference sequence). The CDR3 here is CASTLIGDSYNEQFF. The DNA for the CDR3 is TGTGCCAGCACCCTCATTGGGGACTCCTACAATGAGCAGTTCTTC.

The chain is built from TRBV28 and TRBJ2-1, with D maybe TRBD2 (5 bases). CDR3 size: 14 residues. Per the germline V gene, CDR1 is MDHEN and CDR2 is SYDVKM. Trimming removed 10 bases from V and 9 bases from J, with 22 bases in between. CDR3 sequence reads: CATLSDYNIREQFF. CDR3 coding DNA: TGTGCCACCCTCAGCGACTATAATATCCGTGAGCAGTTCTTC.

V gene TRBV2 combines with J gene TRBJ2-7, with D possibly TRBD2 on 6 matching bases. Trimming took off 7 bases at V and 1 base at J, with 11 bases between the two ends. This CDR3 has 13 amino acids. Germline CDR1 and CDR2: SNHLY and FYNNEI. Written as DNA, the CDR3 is TGTGCCAGCATGGGACTGAAGTCCTACGAGCAGTACGTC. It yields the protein CASMGLKSYEQYV.

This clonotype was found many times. In nucleotides, the CDR3 is TGCAGTGCTAGAAAGCGGGGGACGGTAGATACGCAGTATTTT. It codes for CSARKRGTVDTQYF. The chain recombines TRBV20-1 with TRBJ2-3; 8 bases are shared with TRBD2. V lost 2 bases, J lost 5 bases, and 6 bases stayed unmatched. This CDR3 is 14 amino acids long. CDR1 and CDR2 (germline): DFQATT, SNEGSKA (reference sequence).

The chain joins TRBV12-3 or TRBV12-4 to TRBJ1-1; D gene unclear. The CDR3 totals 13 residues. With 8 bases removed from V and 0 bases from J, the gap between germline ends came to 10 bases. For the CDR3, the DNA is TGTGCCAGCTCCCCGCTCATGAACACTGAAGCTTTCTTT. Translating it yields CASSPLMNTEAFF.

CDR3 region: CASSNPRETQYF. CDR3 nucleotides: TGTGCCAGCAGCAACCCTCGAGAGACCCAGTACTTC. The gene calls are TRBV7-8 and TRBJ2-5; no reliable D call. Germline V gives CDR1 SGHVS, CDR2 FQNEAQ. With 5 bases removed from V and 4 bases from J, the gap between germline ends came to 8 bases. The CDR3 spans 12 residues.

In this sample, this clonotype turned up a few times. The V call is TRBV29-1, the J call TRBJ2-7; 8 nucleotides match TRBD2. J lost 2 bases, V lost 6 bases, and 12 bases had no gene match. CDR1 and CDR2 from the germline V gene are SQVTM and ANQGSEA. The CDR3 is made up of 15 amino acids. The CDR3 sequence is CSVETRLAKPYEQYF. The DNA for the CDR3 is TGCAGCGTAGAAACACGACTAGCGAAGCCCTACGAGCAGTACTTC.

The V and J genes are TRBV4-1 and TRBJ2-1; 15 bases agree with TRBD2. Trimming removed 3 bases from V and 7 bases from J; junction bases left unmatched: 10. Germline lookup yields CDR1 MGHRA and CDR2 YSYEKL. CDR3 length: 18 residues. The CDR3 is CASSHPRSGLAGGNEQFF. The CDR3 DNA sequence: TGCGCCAGCAGCCATCCCCGGTCTGGACTAGCGGGGGGGAATGAGCAGTTCTTC.

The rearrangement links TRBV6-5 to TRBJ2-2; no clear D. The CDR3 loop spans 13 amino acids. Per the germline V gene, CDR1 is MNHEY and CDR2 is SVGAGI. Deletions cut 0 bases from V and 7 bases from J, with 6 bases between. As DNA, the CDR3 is TGTGCCAGCAGTTACTCGGATTACGGGGAGCTGTTTTTT. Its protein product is CASSYSDYGELFF.

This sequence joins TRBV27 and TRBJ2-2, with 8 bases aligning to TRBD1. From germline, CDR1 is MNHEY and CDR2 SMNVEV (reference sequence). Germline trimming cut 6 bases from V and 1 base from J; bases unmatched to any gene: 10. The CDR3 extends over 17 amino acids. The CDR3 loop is CASSPPMTGENTGELFF. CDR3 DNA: TGTGCCAGCAGCCCACCGATGACAGGGGAGAACACCGGGGAGCTGTTTTTT.

Here the CDR3 DNA reads TGTGCCAGCAGCCAAGAAGGAGGGGAGGATACGCAGTATTTT. Amino acid sequence: CASSQEGGEDTQYF. J is TRBJ2-3 and V is TRBV4-2, with a possible D match to TRBD2 (6 bases). V lost 0 bases and J 6 bases, leaving 10 bases between the germline ends. Germline lookup yields CDR1 LGHNA and CDR2 YNFKEQ. The CDR3 covers 14 residues.

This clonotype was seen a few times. The CDR3 protein is CATSNRGDEQFF. As DNA, the CDR3 is TGTGCCACCAGCAACAGGGGCGATGAGCAGTTCTTC. The chain employs TRBV15 and TRBJ2-1; 7 bases align to TRBD1. V gave up 4 bases and J gave up 8 bases; unmatched junction bases: 2. The CDR3 sequence is 12 residues long. Germline assignment: CDR1 LNHNV and CDR2 YYDKDF (reference sequence).

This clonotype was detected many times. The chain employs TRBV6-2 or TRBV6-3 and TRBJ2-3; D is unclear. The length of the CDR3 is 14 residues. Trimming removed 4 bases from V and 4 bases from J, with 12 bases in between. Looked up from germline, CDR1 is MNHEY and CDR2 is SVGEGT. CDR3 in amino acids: CASSFPGGADTQYF. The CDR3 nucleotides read TGTGCCAGCAGTTTCCCCGGTGGGGCAGATACGCAGTATTTT.